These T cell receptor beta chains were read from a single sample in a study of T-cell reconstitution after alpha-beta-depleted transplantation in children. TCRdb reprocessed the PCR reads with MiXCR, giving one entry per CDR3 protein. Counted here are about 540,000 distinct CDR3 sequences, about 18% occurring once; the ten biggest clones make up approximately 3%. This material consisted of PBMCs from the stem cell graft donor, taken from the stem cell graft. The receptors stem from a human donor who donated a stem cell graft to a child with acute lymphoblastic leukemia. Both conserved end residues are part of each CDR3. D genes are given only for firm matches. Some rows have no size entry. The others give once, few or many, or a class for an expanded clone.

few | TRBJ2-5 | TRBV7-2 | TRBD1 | CASSSDRGPQETQYF | TGTGCCAGCAGCTCTGACAGGGGTCCCCAAGAGACCCAGTACTTC
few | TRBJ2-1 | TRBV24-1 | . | CATSGFGSSYNEQFF | TGTGCCACCAGTGGCTTCGGGAGCTCCTACAATGAGCAGTTCTTC
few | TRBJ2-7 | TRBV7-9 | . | CASTDGAGMYEQYF | TGTGCCAGCACCGATGGGGCAGGGATGTACGAGCAGTACTTC
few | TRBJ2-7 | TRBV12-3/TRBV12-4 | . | CASSLNRVVEQYF | TGTGCCAGCAGTTTAAACAGGGTGGTCGAGCAGTACTTC
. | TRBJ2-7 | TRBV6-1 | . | CASSDRGSSSYEQYF | TGTGCCAGCAGTGATAGGGGATCCTCCTCCTACGAGCAGTACTTC
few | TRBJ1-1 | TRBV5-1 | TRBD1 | CASSLMGQANTEAFF | TGCGCCAGCAGCCTGATGGGACAGGCGAACACTGAAGCTTTCTTT
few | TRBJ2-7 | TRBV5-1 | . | CASSLGQGFSEQYF | TGCGCCAGCAGCTTGGGGCAGGGTTTCTCCGAGCAGTACTTC
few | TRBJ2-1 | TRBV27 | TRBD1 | CASSDRGSVNEQFF | TGTGCCAGCAGTGACAGGGGGTCGGTCAATGAGCAGTTCTTC
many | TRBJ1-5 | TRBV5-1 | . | CASSPTGRWQPQHF | TGCGCCAGCAGTCCTACCGGTCGGTGGCAGCCCCAGCATTTT
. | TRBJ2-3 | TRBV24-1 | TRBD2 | CATSDSLAGRQYF | TGTGCCACCAGTGACTCCCTAGCGGGAAGACAGTATTTT